The present T cell receptor (beta chain) was sequenced within a study of T cells after yellow fever vaccination. Study background: Preparing low-cell-number fractions relied on SMART-Seq v4 Ultra Low Input.

Via MiXCR, TCRdb re-called the 5' RACE reads, giving one row per CDR3 protein. Counted here are a few hundred thousand distinct CDR3 sequences, around 6.8% occurring once; the ten biggest clones make up roughly a sixth. This clonotype showed up just a few times. There are 14 residues in the CDR3. The ends were cut back, 4 bases at V and 5 bases at J, with 14 bases in the middle. CDR1 is LGHNA, CDR2 YSLEER, per germline. The sequence was obtained from a man aged 18 to 29 who received the YFV17D yellow fever vaccine. The input for sequencing was PBMCs, taken 45 days after the first yellow fever vaccination. This chain joins TRBV4-3 and TRBJ2-5; a weak D match, TRBD1 (6 bases). For the CDR3, the DNA is TGCGCCAGCAGCCTACGGGGACACCCGGAGACCCAGTACTTC. It encodes CASSLRGHPETQYF.